What follows describes a single T cell receptor (beta chain). The antigen remains undetermined. One end of the junction fails to match germline, which may point to a read error. Samples came from axillary lymph nodes draining the breast cancer. TCRdb passed the multiplex PCR reads through MiXCR, listing each CDR3 protein once. There are approximately 210,000 distinct CDR3 sequences in the sample; about 34% occur only once, and more than 1.3% lies in the top ten. This entry belongs to a study of breast tumors, draining lymph nodes, adjacent tissues. Study-wide findings and caveats: That most tumor T cells come from lymph nodes remained unproven. Tumors had less TCR diversity than lymph nodes, more than nontumor tissue. Compared with basal-like, luminal-like tumors shared significantly more repertoire with nontumor tissue.

Germline assignment: CDR1 LGHNA and CDR2 YNFKEQ. The CDR3 runs 16 residues. This sequence was found in a female donor with breast cancer. Some clones in this sample may be carry-over from other donors' samples. The V call is TRBV4-2, the J call TRBJ1-2, with 8 bases identical to TRBD1. The specimen sequenced was axillary lymph node tissue. CDR3: CACSQVVGQGHYGYTF. CDR3 nucleotides: TGTGCCTGCAGCCAAGTCGTCGGACAGGGCCACTATGGCTACACCTTC.